This passage covers 4 T cell receptor beta chains from one sample sequenced in a study of T cell responses to AZD1222 COVID-19 vaccine. Sequencing was performed with immunoSEQ multiplex PCR; in TCRdb, only in-frame clones are kept and a portion is missing. Of roughly 110,000 clones in the sample, about 90% were seen once. Sequenced here: peripheral blood, sampled on day 0 of AZD1222 vaccination. The receptors were gathered from an adult in good health.

The V gene is TRBV7-2, the J gene TRBJ2-2, with D possibly matching TRBD2 (6 bases). CDR1 is SGHTA and CDR2 is FQGNSA in the germline V gene. V lost 0 bases to trimming and J lost 4 bases, with 6 bases between them. The CDR3 loop spans 14 amino acids. DNA for the CDR3: TGTGCCAGCAGCTTAGCGGGAGGCACCGGGGAGCTGTTTTTT. Translated: CASSLAGGTGELFF.

The chain employs TRBV2 and TRBJ2-5, with 10 bases fitting TRBD2. This CDR3 is built from 13 residues. Trimming cost V 11 bases and J 5 bases; bases outside gene matches: 8. CDR1 is SNHLY and CDR2 is FYNNEI in the germline V gene. In DNA, the CDR3 is TGTGCCTCGGAGGCTAGCGGGAGTGAGACCCAGTACTTC. Its protein product is CASEASGSETQYF. Full variable domain (rest looked up from reference TRBV2 and TRBJ2-5): EPEVTQTPSHQVTQMGQEVILRCVPISNHLYFYWYRQILGQKVEFLVSFYNNEISEKSEIFDDQFSVERPDGSNFTLKIRSTKLEDSAMYFCASEASGSETQYFGPGTRLLVL.

This clone came up once. One end of the junction does not line up with germline, which may come from a read error. This chain uses TRBV7-2 with TRBJ1-3, with TRBD1 as a possible D gene (5 bases). This CDR3 spans 12 amino acids. CDR1 is SGHTA and CDR2 is FQGNSA in the germline V gene. The CDR3 sequence is CASSPSAGGVDF. CDR3 in DNA: TGTGCCAGCAGCCCATCGGCTGGGGGGGTGGATTTT.

The J gene is TRBJ1-1, the V gene TRBV2; D gene uncertain. The CDR3 is made up of 12 amino acids. Trimming shortened V by 4 bases and J by 3 bases, and 6 bases separated the two germline ends. CDR1 is SNHLY, CDR2 FYNNEI, per germline. CDR3 DNA sequence: TGTGCCAGCAGTGGCAGGTACACTGAAGCTTTCTTT. Protein product: CASSGRYTEAFF. Combining the CDR3 with reference TRBV2 and TRBJ1-1 gives the whole variable domain EPEVTQTPSHQVTQMGQEVILRCVPISNHLYFYWYRQILGQKVEFLVSFYNNEISEKSEIFDDQFSVERPDGSNFTLKIRSTKLEDSAMYFCASSGRYTEAFFGQGTRLTVV.